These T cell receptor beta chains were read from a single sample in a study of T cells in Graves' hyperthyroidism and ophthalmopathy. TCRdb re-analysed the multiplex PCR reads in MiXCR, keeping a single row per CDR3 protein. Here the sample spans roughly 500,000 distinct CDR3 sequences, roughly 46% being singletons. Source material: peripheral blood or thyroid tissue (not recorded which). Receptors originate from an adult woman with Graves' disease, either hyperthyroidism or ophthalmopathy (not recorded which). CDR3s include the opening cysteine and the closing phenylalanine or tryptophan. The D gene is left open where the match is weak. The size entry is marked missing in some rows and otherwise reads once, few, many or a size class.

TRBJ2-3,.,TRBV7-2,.,CASSLVPGASTDTQYF,TGTGCCAGCAGCTTAGTCCCCGGGGCGAGCACAGATACGCAGTATTTT
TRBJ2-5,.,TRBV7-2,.,CASSLGTRETQYF,TGTGCCAGCAGTTTAGGGACTCGGGAGACCCAGTACTTC
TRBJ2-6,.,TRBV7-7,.,CASGQWDPRTGANVLTF,TGTGCTAGCGGCCAGTGGGACCCGAGGACCGGGGCCAACGTCCTGACTTTC
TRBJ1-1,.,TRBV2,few,CASSDGGWNTEAFF,TGTGCCAGCAGTGACGGGGGCTGGAACACTGAAGCTTTCTTT
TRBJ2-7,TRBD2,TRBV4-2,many,CASSPLSGRTLRSSYEQYF,TGTGCCAGCAGCCCGCTTAGCGGGAGGACCCTTAGGAGCTCCTACGAGCAGTACTTC
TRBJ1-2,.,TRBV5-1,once,CASSSSGRGNYGYTF,TGCGCCAGCAGCTCTAGCGGGAGGGGAAACTATGGCTACACCTTC
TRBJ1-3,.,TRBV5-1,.,CASSLALAGGTIYF,TGCGCCAGCAGCTTGGCACTAGCGGGCGGCACCATATATTTT
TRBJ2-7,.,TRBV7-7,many,CASSLLSGGRPYSYEQYF,TGTGCTAGCAGCTTACTTTCTGGGGGTAGGCCTTATTCCTACGAGCAGTACTTC
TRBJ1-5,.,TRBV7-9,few,CATSVLGGPQHF,TGTGCCACCAGTGTCCTAGGGGGGCCCCAGCATTTT
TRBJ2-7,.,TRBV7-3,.,CARQSTAYEQYF,TGTGCCAGACAGTCAACGGCCTACGAGCAGTACTTC
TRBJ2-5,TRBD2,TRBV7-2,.,CASSYLAGGWETQYF,TGTGCCAGCAGCTACCTAGCGGGAGGGTGGGAGACCCAGTACTTC
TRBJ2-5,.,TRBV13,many,CASSRRLDLETQYF,TGTGCCAGCAGCCGTCGGTTGGACCTAGAGACCCAGTACTTC
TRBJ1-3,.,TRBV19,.,CASSILAAAGNTIYF,TGTGCCAGTAGTATCCTTGCAGCGGCGGGAAACACCATATATTTT
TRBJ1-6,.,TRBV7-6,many,CASSLVLAERGSPLHF,TGTGCCAGCAGCTTAGTCCTGGCAGAACGGGGGTCACCCCTCCACTTT
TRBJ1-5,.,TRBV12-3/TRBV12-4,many,CASSLRDFNQPQHF,TGTGCCAGCAGTTTAAGGGATTTCAATCAGCCCCAGCATTTT
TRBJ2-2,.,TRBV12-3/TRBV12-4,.,CASSLAGSGVELFF,TGTGCCAGCAGTTTAGCGGGAAGTGGTGTGGAGCTGTTTTTT
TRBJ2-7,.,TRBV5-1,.,CASSLLSQLDQQYF,TGCGCCAGCAGCTTGTTATCACAGCTCGATCAGCAGTACTTC
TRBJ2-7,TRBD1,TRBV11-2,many,CASSTPRGKLYEQYF,TGTGCCAGCAGCACCCCCAGGGGGAAGCTCTACGAGCAGTACTTC
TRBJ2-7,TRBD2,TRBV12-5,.,CASGPGTSTTYEQYF,TGTGCTAGTGGTCCCGGGACTAGTACTACCTACGAGCAGTACTTC
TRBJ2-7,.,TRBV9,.,CASSLSRIDYEQYF,TGTGCCAGCAGTTTGAGTCGGATCGACTACGAGCAGTACTTC
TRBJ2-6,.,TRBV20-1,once,CSARAPTF,TGCAGTGCTAGGGCCCCGACTTTC
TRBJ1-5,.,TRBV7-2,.,CASSLEPQPNQPQHF,TGTGCCAGCAGCTTAGAGCCCCAGCCGAATCAGCCCCAGCATTTT
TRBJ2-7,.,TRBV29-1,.,CSAKIAQGGTFYEQYF,TGCAGCGCCAAAATCGCTCAGGGTGGGACCTTCTACGAGCAGTACTTC
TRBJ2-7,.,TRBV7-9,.,CASSHPEPSGKGYEQYF,TGTGCCAGCAGCCACCCCGAGCCGTCGGGTAAGGGCTACGAGCAGTACTTC
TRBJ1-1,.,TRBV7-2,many,CASSLTGHPEAFF,TGTGCCAGCAGCTTAACCGGACATCCTGAAGCTTTCTTT
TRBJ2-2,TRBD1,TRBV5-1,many,CASSLVVGQGSGELFF,TGCGCCAGCAGCTTGGTAGTGGGACAGGGATCCGGGGAGCTGTTTTTT
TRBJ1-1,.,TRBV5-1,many,CASSSGTQMEAFF,TGCGCCAGCAGCTCGGGGACGCAGATGGAGGCTTTCTTT
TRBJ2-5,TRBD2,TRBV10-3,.,CAISGRAVKTQYF,TGTGCCATCAGCGGGAGGGCCGTGAAGACCCAGTACTTC
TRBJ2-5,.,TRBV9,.,CASSVVGLGGQETQYF,TGTGCCAGCAGCGTAGTGGGATTGGGTGGTCAAGAGACCCAGTACTTC
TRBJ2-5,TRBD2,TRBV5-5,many,CASGSSGSPPETQYF,TGTGCCAGCGGATCTAGCGGGAGTCCCCCAGAGACCCAGTACTTC
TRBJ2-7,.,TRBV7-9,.,CASSLEVEAEQYF,TGTGCCAGCAGCTTAGAAGTGGAGGCTGAGCAGTACTTC
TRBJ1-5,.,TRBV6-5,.,CASSYFWGRKNQPQHF,TGTGCCAGCAGTTACTTTTGGGGGAGGAAAAATCAGCCCCAGCATTTT
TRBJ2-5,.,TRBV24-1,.,CATSEPSRDQETQYF,TGTGCCACCAGTGAACCCTCACGGGACCAAGAGACCCAGTACTTC
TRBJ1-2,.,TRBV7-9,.,CASSLQAGGDIGYTF,TGTGCCAGCAGCTTACAGGCGGGGGGGGATATTGGCTACACCTTC